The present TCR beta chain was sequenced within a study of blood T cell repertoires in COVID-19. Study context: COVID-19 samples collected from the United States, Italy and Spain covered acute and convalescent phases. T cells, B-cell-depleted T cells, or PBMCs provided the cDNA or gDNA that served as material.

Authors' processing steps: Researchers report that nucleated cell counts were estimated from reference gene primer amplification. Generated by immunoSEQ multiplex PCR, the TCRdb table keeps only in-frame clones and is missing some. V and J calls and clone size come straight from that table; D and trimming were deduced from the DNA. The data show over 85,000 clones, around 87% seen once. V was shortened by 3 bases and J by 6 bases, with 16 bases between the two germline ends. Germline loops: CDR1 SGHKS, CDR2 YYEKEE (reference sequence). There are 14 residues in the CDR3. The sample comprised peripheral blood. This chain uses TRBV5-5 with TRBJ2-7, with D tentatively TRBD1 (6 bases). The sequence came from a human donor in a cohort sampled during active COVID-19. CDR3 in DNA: TGTGCCAGCAGCTCCGATGGCAGGGGTTTCGAGCAGTACTTC. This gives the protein CASSSDGRGFEQYF.